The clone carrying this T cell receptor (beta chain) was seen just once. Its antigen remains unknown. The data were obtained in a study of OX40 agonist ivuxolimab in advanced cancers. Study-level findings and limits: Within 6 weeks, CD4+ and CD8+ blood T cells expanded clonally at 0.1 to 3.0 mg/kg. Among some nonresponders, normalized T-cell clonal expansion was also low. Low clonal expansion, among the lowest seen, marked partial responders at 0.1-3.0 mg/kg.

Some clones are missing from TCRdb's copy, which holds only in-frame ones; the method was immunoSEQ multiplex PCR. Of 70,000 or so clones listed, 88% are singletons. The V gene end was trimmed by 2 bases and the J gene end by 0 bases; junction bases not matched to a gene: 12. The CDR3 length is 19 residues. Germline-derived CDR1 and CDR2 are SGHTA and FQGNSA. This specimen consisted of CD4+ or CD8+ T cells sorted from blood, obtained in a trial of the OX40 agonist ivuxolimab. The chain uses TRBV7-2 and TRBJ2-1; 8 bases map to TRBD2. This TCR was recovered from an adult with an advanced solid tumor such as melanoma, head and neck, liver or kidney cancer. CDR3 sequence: CASSLMRGGGRSSYNEQFF. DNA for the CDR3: TGTGCCAGCAGCTTAATGAGGGGCGGCGGGAGGAGCTCCTACAATGAGCAGTTCTTC.